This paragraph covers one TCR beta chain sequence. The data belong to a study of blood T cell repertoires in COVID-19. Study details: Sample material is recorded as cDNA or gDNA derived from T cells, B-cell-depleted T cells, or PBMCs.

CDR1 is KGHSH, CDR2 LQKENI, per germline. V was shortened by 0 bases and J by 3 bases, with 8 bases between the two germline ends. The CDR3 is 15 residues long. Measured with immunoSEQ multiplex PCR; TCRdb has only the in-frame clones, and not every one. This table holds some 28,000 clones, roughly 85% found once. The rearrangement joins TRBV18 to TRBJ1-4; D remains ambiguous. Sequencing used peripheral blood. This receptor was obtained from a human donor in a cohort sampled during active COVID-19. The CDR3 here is CASSPPGLPNEKLFF. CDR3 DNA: TGTGCCAGCTCACCACCGGGCCTACCTAATGAAAAACTGTTTTTT.